A single sample is the source of the 30 T cell receptor beta chains below, sequenced in a study of blood T cell repertoires in COVID-19. Assay used: immunoSEQ multiplex PCR; TCRdb lists only in-frame clones, some missing. The sample holds roughly 120,000 clones, approximately 67% seen once. Sample: peripheral blood. These receptors were taken from a woman aged 60-75 years with acute or convalescent COVID-19.

The V call is TRBV18, the J call TRBJ2-7; unclear D gene. V was pared by 3 bases and J by 5 bases, with 8 bases between. Germline values: CDR1 KGHSH, CDR2 LQKENI. The CDR3 is 12 amino acids. CDR3 coding DNA: TGTGCCAGCTCACCGCAACGGGACGAGCAGTACTTC. Its protein is CASSPQRDEQYF.

The rearrangement joins TRBV15 to TRBJ2-5, with D possibly being TRBD2 (6 bases). CDR3 size: 16 residues. The V end lost 3 bases, the J end lost 5 bases, and 19 bases lay between the germline ends. Germline CDR1 and CDR2: LNHNV and YYDKDF (reference sequence). DNA for the CDR3: TGTGCCACCAGCAGGAGGGAGGCAGGCAGCGGTGAGACCCAGTACTTC. The encoded protein is CATSRREAGSGETQYF.

In DNA form, the CDR3 reads TGTGCCAGCAAGGCAGGGGCCCTGGGCCTTGGGGAAAAACTGTTTTTT. Translated: CASKAGALGLGEKLFF. The chain employs TRBV2 and TRBJ1-4; D might be TRBD1 (6 bases). Germline lookup yields CDR1 SNHLY and CDR2 FYNNEI. CDR3 length: 16 amino acids. The germline V and J ends were trimmed by 7 bases and 8 bases, with 23 bases remaining between them.

V usage is TRBV5-1 and J usage is TRBJ1-1; D is uncertain. V gave up 5 bases and J gave up 6 bases, with 14 bases separating them. The CDR3 consists of 13 residues. CDR1 is SGHRS, CDR2 YFSETQ, per germline. DNA for the CDR3: TGCGCCAGCAGGCGGAGGGAAGGATCTGAAGCTTTCTTT. Its protein product is CASRRREGSEAFF.

The count of this clone is one. This chain joins TRBV28 and TRBJ1-1, with D unresolved. Germline values: CDR1 MDHEN, CDR2 SYDVKM. V dropped 8 bases and J dropped 6 bases, with 10 bases sitting between them. The CDR3 is 11 residues long. CDR3 sequence reads: CASELHPEAFF. The DNA of the CDR3 is TGTGCCAGCGAGTTGCACCCTGAAGCTTTCTTT. Based on the CDR3 plus reference TRBV28 and TRBJ1-1, the full variable domain is DVKVTQSSRYLVKRTGEKVFLECVQDMDHENMFWYRQDPGLGLRLIYFSYDVKMKEKGDIPEGYSVSREKKERFSLILESASTNQTSMYLCASELHPEAFFGQGTRLTVV.

In DNA form, the CDR3 reads TGTGCCAGCAGCCAAGAGGGCCACACTGAAGCTTTCTTT. Translation gives CASSQEGHTEAFF. This chain connects TRBV3-1 (or the pseudogene TRBV3-2) to TRBJ1-1; D not resolved. V gave up 0 bases and J gave up 3 bases, with 5 bases separating them. Germline assignment: CDR1 LGHDT and CDR2 YNNKEL (reference sequence). CDR3 size: 13 residues.

The rearrangement uses TRBV7-9 and TRBJ1-5; 8 nucleotides agree with TRBD1. After removal of 11 bases from V and 1 base from J, the junction contained 7 bases not matched to a gene. Germline CDR1 SEHNR, CDR2 FQNEAQ (reference sequence). The CDR3 sequence is 14 residues long. CDR3 residues: CAVDRVGSNQPQHF. CDR3 in DNA: TGTGCCGTGGACAGGGTGGGAAGCAATCAGCCCCAGCATTTT.

J is TRBJ2-7 and V is TRBV9; 7 positions agree with TRBD1. Germline-derived CDR1 and CDR2 are SGDLS and YYNGEE. Losses at the gene ends were 3 bases for V and 6 bases for J; bases not matched to a gene: 6. The CDR3 spans 13 residues. CDR3 residues: CASSAHPGGEQYF. The DNA for the CDR3 is TGTGCCAGCAGCGCGCATCCAGGGGGCGAGCAGTACTTC.

The chain links TRBV12-3 or TRBV12-4 to TRBJ1-1; D is unclear. With 6 bases removed from V and 5 bases from J, the gap between germline ends came to 13 bases. The CDR3 spans 13 residues. The CDR3 loop is CASSLVPGTEAFF. CDR3 bases: TGTGCCAGCAGCCTAGTCCCGGGGACTGAAGCTTTCTTT.

The gene calls are TRBV5-5 and TRBJ1-2; 9 bases map to TRBD1. This CDR3 is 14 amino acids long. The germline gives CDR1 SGHKS, CDR2 YYEKEE (reference sequence). Trimming at V came to 4 bases and at J to 5 bases, leaving 6 bases not matched to a gene. The CDR3: CASSTDRGRYGYTF. The CDR3 DNA reads as TGTGCCAGCAGCACGGACAGGGGTCGGTATGGCTACACCTTC. The full variable domain, with the rest looked up from reference TRBV5-5 and TRBJ1-2, is DAGVTQSPTHLIKTRGQQVTLRCSPISGHKSVSWYQQVLGQGPQFIFQYYEKEERGRGNFPDRFSARQFPNYSSELNVNALLLGDSALYLCASSTDRGRYGYTFGSGTRLTVV.

This clone has a handful of counts. This sequence joins TRBV6-2 or TRBV6-3 and TRBJ2-5; weak D call: TRBD2 (7 bases). The CDR3 runs to 16 residues. The germline V gene has CDR1 MNHEY and CDR2 SVGEGT. The V and J ends lost 5 bases and 2 bases respectively, with 18 bases between them. The DNA for the CDR3 is TGTGCCAGCAGTCCGGGCCTGCGGGGGCCTCAAGAGACCCAGTACTTC. It is translated as CASSPGLRGPQETQYF.

In this sample, this clone turned up a few times. The J gene is TRBJ1-1, the V gene TRBV5-8, with D possibly matching TRBD1 (5 bases). V lost 0 bases and J 0 bases, leaving 9 bases between the germline ends. The length of the CDR3 is 15 residues. Germline CDR1 SGHTS, CDR2 YDEGEE. This chain's CDR3 is CASSLGQSLNTEAFF. In DNA form, the CDR3 reads TGTGCCAGCAGCTTGGGACAGTCCTTGAACACTGAAGCTTTCTTT.

The chain uses TRBV5-6 and TRBJ1-2; possible D gene TRBD1, 6 bases. This CDR3 has 13 amino acids. Germline CDR1 is SGHDT and CDR2 is YYEEEE. V was pared by 2 bases and J by 7 bases, with 12 bases between. In nucleotides, the CDR3 is TGTGCCAGCAGCTTCGCGGGGGCCGGTGGCTACACCTTC. Amino acids: CASSFAGAGGYTF.

This clone has only one observation. The rearrangement joins TRBV6-5 to TRBJ1-3; 7 bases map to TRBD1. With 8 bases clipped from V and 10 bases from J, the junction kept 17 bases outside the gene matches. Germline V gene sequence: CDR1 MNHEY, CDR2 SVGAGI. The CDR3 sequence is 15 residues long. CDR3 nucleotides: TGTGCCAGCGATACAGTAGGGGGCTCGAAAAGGACCATATATTTT. This sequence encodes CASDTVGGSKRTIYF.

This chain joins TRBV30 and TRBJ2-3; TRBD2 matches at 8 bases. The CDR3 runs 13 residues. V dropped 3 bases and J dropped 8; count of bases not matched to a gene: 7. The germline gives CDR1 GTSNPN, CDR2 SVGIG (reference sequence). CDR3 loop: CAWRAGGAGTQYF. The CDR3 nucleotides are TGTGCCTGGAGGGCGGGGGGCGCGGGTACGCAGTATTTT.

This chain connects TRBV5-1 to TRBJ1-1; D is perhaps TRBD1 (5 bases). Looked up from germline, CDR1 is SGHRS and CDR2 is YFSETQ. The V and J ends lost 0 bases and 5 bases respectively, with 8 bases between them. The CDR3 extends over 13 amino acids. CDR3 nucleotide sequence: TGCGCCAGCAGCTTGGGGGCAGGGACTGAAGCTTTCTTT. Translated, it gives CASSLGAGTEAFF.

The rearrangement joins TRBV2 to TRBJ2-1; 7 bases fit TRBD2. This CDR3 has 16 amino acids. The germline CDR1 and CDR2 sequences are SNHLY and FYNNEI. The V gene end was trimmed by 4 bases and the J gene end by 10 bases; junction bases not matched to a gene: 16. The DNA of the CDR3 is TGTGCCAGCAGTGGGCCGGCTAGCGGCAGCGTCGGCGAGCAGTTCTTC. Residues: CASSGPASGSVGEQFF.

This clone came up a few times. V gene TRBV5-1 combines with J gene TRBJ1-2; D perhaps matches TRBD1 (6 bases). CDR1 is SGHRS and CDR2 is YFSETQ in the germline V gene. Between the trimmed V and J ends, which lost 3 bases and 4 bases, there was a span of 16 bases. The CDR3 has 15 amino acids. For the CDR3, the DNA is TGCGCCAGCAGCTCGGGCCGGACAGCGACCTATGGCTACACCTTC. As protein: CASSSGRTATYGYTF.

The J gene is TRBJ2-1, the V gene TRBV19; 8 bases match TRBD1. V lost 2 bases to trimming and J lost 7 bases; unmatched junction nucleotides: 10. The CDR3 covers 16 residues. The germline V gene has CDR1 LNHDA and CDR2 SQIVND (reference sequence). The CDR3 DNA is TGTGCCAGTAGTATAATGGAAGGACAGGGCAGAAATGAGCAGTTCTTC. Amino acids: CASSIMEGQGRNEQFF.

The CDR3 region is CASRGQGLTQPQHF. CDR3 DNA: TGTGCCAGCAGAGGACAGGGTTTAACTCAGCCCCAGCATTTT. The chain carries TRBV27 and TRBJ1-5, with TRBD1 matching over 8 bases. Germline values: CDR1 MNHEY, CDR2 SMNVEV (reference sequence). The CDR3 is made up of 14 amino acids. V shed 6 bases and J 6 bases; nucleotides not matched to a gene: 7.

This clone occurred once. The chain combines TRBV29-1 with TRBJ1-3; D remains unclear. The CDR3 loop spans 14 amino acids. V gave up 4 bases and J gave up 0 bases, with 10 bases separating them. Germline CDR1 reads SQVTM; CDR2 reads ANQGSEA. The DNA of the CDR3 is TGCAGCGTTGGTGGCGGCAGCTCTGGAAACACCATATATTTT. This sequence encodes CSVGGGSSGNTIYF. The full variable domain, with the rest looked up from reference TRBV29-1 and TRBJ1-3, is SAVISQKPSRDICQRGTSLTIQCQVDSQVTMMFWYRQQPGQSLTLIATANQGSEATYESGFVIDKFPISRPNLTFSTLTVSNMSPEDSSIYLCSVGGGSSGNTIYFGEGSWLTVV.

As concerns this clone: The junction departs from the called germline gene at one end, perhaps through a read error. This chain connects TRBV5-1 to TRBJ1-1; 10 bases are a match to TRBD1. This CDR3 spans 12 amino acids. Germline V gene data show CDR1 as SGHRS and CDR2 as YFSETQ. The chain's CDR3 is CASSNDRGRALF. CDR3 bases: TGCGCCAGCAGCAACGACAGGGGGCGAGCGCTCTTT.

The rearrangement uses TRBV5-4 and TRBJ1-5, with 8 nucleotides matching TRBD1. CDR3 length equals 16 residues. Trimming at V came to 4 bases and at J to 5 bases, leaving 11 bases not matched to a gene. Germline CDR1 reads SGHNT; CDR2 reads YYREEE (reference sequence). In nucleotides, the CDR3 is TGTGCCAGCAGCCCTGTCTCGGACAGGGAGGATCAGCCCCAGCATTTT. Its translation: CASSPVSDREDQPQHF.

This rearrangement joins TRBV6-5 to TRBJ1-2, with TRBD1 identical over 8 bases. CDR3 length equals 14 residues. Unmatched junction bases numbered 8, after V lost 6 bases and J lost 5 bases. Germline CDR1 is MNHEY and CDR2 is SVGAGI. DNA of the CDR3: TGTGCCAGCAGAATACAGGGGGGGGATTATGGCTACACCTTC. This codes for CASRIQGGDYGYTF.

This clone was observed a handful of times. This chain uses TRBV11-2 with TRBJ2-1; 7 bases map to TRBD1. The V and J ends lost 4 bases and 5 bases, in that order; junction bases with no gene match: 8. CDR3 length: 15 amino acids. Looked up from germline, CDR1 is SGHAT and CDR2 is FQNNGV. The CDR3 coding sequence is TGTGCCAGCAGCTCCTGGGGACAGTCTCACAATGAGCAGTTCTTC. It is translated as CASSSWGQSHNEQFF.

This chain links TRBV10-3 with TRBJ1-2; D is ambiguous. CDR1 is ENHRY and CDR2 is SYGVKD in the germline V gene. This CDR3 has 13 residues. V was clipped by 3 bases and J by 4 bases, with 9 bases between them. The CDR3 nucleotides are TGTGCCATCAGTGATTCTCCAGGCTATGGCTACACCTTC. Translated, it gives CAISDSPGYGYTF.

The V call is TRBV6-6, the J call TRBJ2-7, with 7 positions matching TRBD1. The CDR3 spans 12 residues. V was pared by 5 bases and J by 7 bases, with 5 bases of the junction left unmatched. CDR1 and CDR2 (germline): MNHNY, SVGAGI (reference sequence). The CDR3 spells CASSATGVEQYF. The CDR3 DNA follows: TGTGCCAGCAGTGCTACAGGGGTAGAGCAGTACTTC.

V and J are TRBV11-2 and TRBJ2-7; 9 bases are a match to TRBD1. Germline lookup yields CDR1 SGHAT and CDR2 FQNNGV. Trimming removed 5 bases from V and 0 bases from J; junction bases left unmatched: 5. The CDR3 has 15 amino acids. This CDR3 is CASSPRDRASYEQYF. As DNA, the CDR3 is TGTGCCAGCAGCCCCCGGGACAGGGCCTCCTACGAGCAGTACTTC.

This clone occurred a few times. The chain has TRBV19 and TRBJ1-4; perhaps TRBD1 as D (5 bases). The CDR3 totals 13 residues. Trimming left V 6 bases short and J 8 bases short, with 13 bases between. Per the germline V gene, CDR1 is LNHDA and CDR2 is SQIVND (reference sequence). The CDR3 bases are TGTGCCAGTAGGCGGGACTTGTCAGAAAAACTGTTTTTT. It is translated as CASRRDLSEKLFF.

This clone appeared a few times. The chain recombines TRBV19 with TRBJ2-2, with 7 bases matching TRBD1. Germline assignment: CDR1 LNHDA and CDR2 SQIVND (reference sequence). Trimming removed 3 bases from V and 2 bases from J; junction bases left unmatched: 12. The length of the CDR3 is 18 residues. CDR3 coding DNA: TGTGCCAGTAGTATTTCTCGCAGGGGGACGCGAAACACCGGGGAGCTGTTTTTT. Translation: CASSISRRGTRNTGELFF.